The rows below give T cell receptor beta chains drawn from one sample of a study of T cells in Graves' hyperthyroidism and ophthalmopathy. Using its own MiXCR run on the multiplex PCR reads, TCRdb lists one record per CDR3 protein. This table holds some 650,000 distinct CDR3 sequences, about a sixth found once. Sequenced: blood. The receptors come from a woman in her forties with Graves' ophthalmopathy. Each CDR3 is given with its conserved first and last residue. A D gene is named only where the DNA matches it firmly. Where a row states a size, it is once, few, many or the class of an expanded clone; other rows omit it.

TRBJ1-6 | TRBV12-3/TRBV12-4 | NA | NA | CASSIGGNSPLHF | TGTGCCAGCAGTATTGGCGGTAATTCACCCCTCCACTTT
TRBJ2-2 | TRBV6-4 | NA | NA | CASSDKQTTNTGELFF | TGTGCCAGCAGTGACAAACAGACGACGAACACCGGGGAGCTGTTTTTT
TRBJ2-1 | TRBV30 | TRBD2 | NA | CAWSVLASGYNEQFF | TGTGCCTGGAGTGTACTGGCTAGCGGGTACAATGAGCAGTTCTTC
TRBJ2-3 | TRBV12-3/TRBV12-4 | NA | many | CASSSPPVSTDTQYF | TGTGCCAGCAGTTCCCCCCCCGTTAGCACAGATACGCAGTATTTT
TRBJ2-2 | TRBV7-3 | TRBD1 | many | CASSVDRATGELFF | TGTGCCAGCAGCGTGGACAGGGCCACCGGGGAGCTGTTTTTT
TRBJ2-1 | TRBV7-9 | NA | few | CASSLAAAHNEQFF | TGTGCCAGCAGCTTAGCGGCAGCGCACAATGAGCAGTTCTTC
TRBJ1-3 | TRBV9 | NA | NA | CASSVARMGNTIYF | TGTGCCAGCAGCGTAGCCAGGATGGGAAACACCATATATTTT
TRBJ1-3 | TRBV11-2 | NA | many | CASSSLRPGDGNTIYF | TGTGCCAGCAGTTCCCTTCGGCCTGGGGATGGAAACACCATATATTTT
TRBJ2-3 | TRBV10-3 | TRBD1 | many | CAIRTGRSTDTQYF | TGTGCCATAAGGACAGGGCGATCCACAGATACGCAGTATTTT
TRBJ2-1 | TRBV9 | NA | few | CANSVGSGVPNEQFF | TGTGCCAACAGCGTAGGTAGCGGTGTACCCAATGAGCAGTTCTTC
TRBJ2-7 | TRBV4-1 | NA | NA | CASSQWVGYEQYF | TGCGCCAGCAGCCAATGGGTGGGCTACGAGCAGTACTTC
TRBJ1-1 | TRBV12-3/TRBV12-4 | NA | NA | CATSDLDGTEAFF | TGTGCCACCAGTGACCTCGACGGGACTGAAGCTTTCTTT
TRBJ2-3 | TRBV2 | TRBD1 | many | CASTGQGPDTQYF | TGTGCCAGCACGGGACAGGGGCCAGATACGCAGTATTTT
TRBJ2-7 | TRBV29-1 | NA | few | CSVESAYEQYF | TGCAGCGTTGAAAGCGCCTACGAGCAGTACTTC
TRBJ1-2 | TRBV3-1 | NA | many | CASSHPGAKGYGYTF | TGTGCCAGCAGTCACCCCGGGGCTAAGGGCTATGGCTACACCTTC
TRBJ2-3 | TRBV20-1 | TRBD2 | many | CSASRGGARIDTQYF | TGCAGTGCTAGCCGGGGGGGGGCTCGCATAGATACGCAGTATTTT
TRBJ1-5 | TRBV30 | NA | many | CAWSVQGGVQPQHF | TGTGCCTGGAGTGTACAGGGTGGTGTTCAGCCCCAGCATTTT
TRBJ2-7 | TRBV7-2 | NA | many | CATRPSAGTYEQYF | TGTGCCACACGCCCCAGTGCAGGAACCTACGAGCAGTACTTC
TRBJ1-1 | TRBV20-1 | NA | many | CSARDTTGSTEAFF | TGCAGTGCTAGGGACACCACGGGAAGCACTGAAGCTTTCTTT
TRBJ2-1 | TRBV4-1 | NA | NA | CASSQEGALSNEQFF | TGCGCCAGCAGCCAAGAAGGCGCCCTTTCCAATGAGCAGTTCTTC
TRBJ2-7 | TRBV19 | TRBD2 | many | CASSPGGLAAYEQYF | TGTGCCAGTAGTCCCGGAGGACTAGCGGCCTACGAGCAGTACTTC
TRBJ2-7 | TRBV7-9 | NA | many | CASSQGLAEQYF | TGTGCCAGCAGCCAGGGCCTTGCCGAGCAGTACTTC
TRBJ2-3 | TRBV5-1 | NA | few | CASSDYRGGQYF | TGCGCCAGCAGCGATTATAGGGGCGGGCAGTATTTT
TRBJ2-1 | TRBV27 | TRBD2 | NA | CASSPLPGTSGEQFF | TGTGCCAGCAGTCCATTACCCGGGACTAGCGGTGAGCAGTTCTTC
TRBJ1-4 | TRBV5-1 | NA | NA | CASSPGGWDGLFF | TGCGCCAGCAGCCCGGGGGGTTGGGACGGCCTGTTTTTT
TRBJ1-5 | TRBV19 | NA | few | CASTDPPGAGGNQPQHF | TGTGCCAGTACTGACCCCCCGGGAGCCGGCGGGAATCAGCCCCAGCATTTT
TRBJ2-3 | TRBV9 | NA | few | CASSVGNRIADTQYF | TGTGCCAGCAGCGTAGGCAACAGGATCGCAGATACGCAGTATTTT
TRBJ1-1 | TRBV6-2/TRBV6-3 | TRBD1 | many | CASSSGQGAAFF | TGTGCCAGCAGCAGTGGACAGGGGGCAGCTTTCTTT
TRBJ1-6 | TRBV12-3/TRBV12-4 | NA | NA | CASSLGQANNSPFHF | TGTGCCAGCAGCCTCGGGCAGGCAAATAATTCACCCTTCCACTTT
TRBJ2-7 | TRBV20-1 | TRBD2 | NA | CSARGGLAGGGYEQYF | TGCAGTGCTAGAGGTGGGCTAGCGGGAGGGGGTTACGAGCAGTACTTC
TRBJ1-6 | TRBV19 | NA | NA | CASSRTPGNSPLHF | TGTGCCAGTAGTCGAACCCCAGGGAATTCACCCCTCCACTTT
TRBJ1-5 | TRBV28 | NA | many | CASKTSALHLRQPQHF | TGTGCCAGCAAGACCTCGGCCTTACACCTACGGCAGCCCCAGCATTTT
TRBJ2-1 | TRBV6-1 | NA | NA | CASSNVLRDAYNEQFF | TGTGCCAGCAGTAATGTGCTGAGGGATGCCTACAATGAGCAGTTCTTC
TRBJ2-7 | TRBV20-1 | NA | few | CSARLPGDLSYEQYF | TGCAGTGCCCGGTTGCCAGGAGACCTCTCCTACGAGCAGTACTTC
TRBJ2-7 | TRBV2 | TRBD1 | few | CASTKGTGLYEQYF | TGTGCCAGCACCAAGGGGACAGGGTTATACGAGCAGTACTTC
TRBJ2-3 | TRBV3-1 | NA | few | CASSQGTSTDTQYF | TGTGCCAGCAGCCAAGGGACAAGCACAGATACGCAGTATTTT
TRBJ1-4 | TRBV30 | TRBD1 | many | CALRTGNNEKLFF | TGTGCCTTGAGGACAGGGAATAATGAAAAACTGTTTTTT
TRBJ1-6 | TRBV11-2 | NA | NA | CASSPRAGSNSPLHF | TGTGCCAGCAGCCCTAGGGCAGGCTCCAATTCACCCCTCCACTTT
TRBJ2-5 | TRBV3-1 | NA | many | CASSPRGARETQYF | TGTGCCAGCAGCCCTCGCGGGGCTAGGGAGACCCAGTACTTC
TRBJ1-1 | TRBV20-1 | TRBD1 | NA | CSAMYNRGTGVAAEAFF | TGCAGTGCTATGTATAACAGGGGAACCGGAGTAGCCGCTGAAGCTTTCTTT
TRBJ1-1 | TRBV27 | TRBD1 | few | CASSLSLGGSYTEAFF | TGTGCCAGCAGTTTATCTTTAGGGGGCTCGTACACTGAAGCTTTCTTT
TRBJ2-1 | TRBV12-3/TRBV12-4 | TRBD2 | many | CASRKTSGVNEQFF | TGTGCCAGCAGGAAGACTAGCGGGGTGAATGAGCAGTTCTTC
TRBJ2-5 | TRBV7-9 | NA | many | CASSFRANQETQYF | TGTGCCAGCAGCTTCAGGGCTAACCAAGAGACCCAGTACTTC
TRBJ1-2 | TRBV12-3/TRBV12-4 | TRBD1 | few | CASRQGVFYGYTF | TGTGCCAGCAGGCAGGGGGTATTCTATGGCTACACCTTC
TRBJ1-6 | TRBV12-3/TRBV12-4 | NA | many | CASSLGAWGDFSHSPLHF | TGTGCCAGCAGTCTTGGGGCCTGGGGGGATTTTTCCCATTCACCCCTCCACTTT
TRBJ1-1 | TRBV19 | TRBD1 | NA | CASSDRAGTEAFF | TGTGCCAGTAGCGACAGGGCTGGCACTGAAGCTTTCTTT
TRBJ1-1 | TRBV6-1 | NA | many | CASSAIGRGTEAFF | TGTGCCAGCAGTGCCATAGGAAGGGGCACTGAAGCTTTCTTT
TRBJ2-5 | TRBV5-1 | TRBD2 | many | CASSSTTSGGTQYF | TGCGCCAGCAGCTCAACCACTAGCGGGGGGACCCAGTACTTC
TRBJ2-1 | TRBV5-1 | NA | NA | CASRSLGQNNEQFF | TGCGCCAGCAGGTCGCTCGGACAAAACAATGAGCAGTTCTTC
TRBJ2-1 | TRBV11-2 | TRBD2 | NA | CASSLDLGLAGVGEQFF | TGTGCCAGCAGCTTAGACCTGGGACTAGCGGGAGTTGGCGAGCAGTTCTTC
TRBJ2-1 | TRBV5-1 | NA | few | CASSLQGENNEQFF | TGCGCCAGCAGCTTGCAAGGTGAAAACAATGAGCAGTTCTTC
TRBJ2-2 | TRBV3-1 | NA | many | CASSQDGRNTGELFF | TGTGCCAGCAGCCAAGACGGGAGAAACACCGGGGAGCTGTTTTTT
TRBJ2-3 | TRBV7-3 | TRBD1 | few | CASSFDRGADTQYF | TGTGCCAGCAGCTTTGACAGGGGTGCAGATACGCAGTATTTT
TRBJ1-1 | TRBV29-1 | TRBD1 | few | CSVQMDRGNAEAFF | TGCAGCGTTCAGATGGACAGGGGTAACGCTGAAGCTTTCTTT
TRBJ1-1 | TRBV19 | NA | NA | CASTRTGNMNTEAFF | TGTGCCAGTACTCGAACGGGGAACATGAACACTGAAGCTTTCTTT